These T cell receptor beta chains were read from a single sample in a study of Ad26.COV2.S vaccination and SARS-CoV-2 variants. The protocol was immunoSEQ multiplex PCR, while the TCRdb copy is restricted to in-frame clones and leaves out a portion. The repertoire holds about 350,000 clones, with just over 90% as singletons. Here the sequenced sample was peripheral blood, taken after recovery from COVID-19. These receptors all come from a human donor who had recovered from COVID-19. The CDR3 runs from the conserved cysteine through the conserved F or W. D genes are given only for firm matches. Rows may omit the clone size; those that give it use once, few, many or a size class.

d_call: -; clone_size: -; v_call: TRBV19; j_call: TRBJ1-2; cdr3_nt: TGTGCCAGTAGTAGGGCCGGGACACGGGACTTTGGCTACACCTTC; cdr3_aa: CASSRAGTRDFGYTF
d_call: -; clone_size: -; v_call: TRBV7-8; j_call: TRBJ2-3; cdr3_nt: TGTGCCAGCAGCCGGGACCTCAGAGATACGCAGTATTTT; cdr3_aa: CASSRDLRDTQYF
d_call: -; clone_size: -; v_call: TRBV6-8; j_call: TRBJ1-1; cdr3_nt: TGTGCCAGCAGTTACCTCCGGCCAGGGATTCGGGTTACTGAAGCTTTCTTT; cdr3_aa: CASSYLRPGIRVTEAFF
d_call: -; clone_size: -; v_call: TRBV19; j_call: TRBJ1-3; cdr3_nt: TGTGCCAGTATGGGGGGGGCCTCTGGAAACACCATATATTTT; cdr3_aa: CASMGGASGNTIYF
d_call: -; clone_size: -; v_call: TRBV7-8; j_call: TRBJ2-7; cdr3_nt: TGTGCCAGCATACAGGGTGGGGGAGCCGAGCAGTACTTC; cdr3_aa: CASIQGGGAEQYF
d_call: -; clone_size: once; v_call: TRBV5-1; j_call: TRBJ2-7; cdr3_nt: TGCGCCAGCAGCTTGGTTGTGGACGAGCAGTACTTC; cdr3_aa: CASSLVVDEQYF
d_call: -; clone_size: -; v_call: TRBV9; j_call: TRBJ1-3; cdr3_nt: TGTGCCAGCAGCGTAGTTGCCAGCCAAGGACCCTACTCTGGAAACACCATATATTTT; cdr3_aa: CASSVVASQGPYSGNTIYF
d_call: -; clone_size: -; v_call: TRBV4-3; j_call: TRBJ1-2; cdr3_nt: TGCGCCAGCAGCCAAGATGTTGGCAGGGTGACCTATGGCTACACCTTC; cdr3_aa: CASSQDVGRVTYGYTF
d_call: -; clone_size: -; v_call: TRBV7-9; j_call: TRBJ2-3; cdr3_nt: TGTGCCAGCAGCTCAGCGATGGGCACAGATACGCAGTATTTT; cdr3_aa: CASSSAMGTDTQYF
d_call: TRBD1; clone_size: once; v_call: TRBV5-4; j_call: TRBJ1-2; cdr3_nt: TGTGCCAGCACCACTAACCGGGACAGGGTGGGCGGCTACACCTTC; cdr3_aa: CASTTNRDRVGGYTF
d_call: -; clone_size: -; v_call: TRBV19; j_call: TRBJ2-1; cdr3_nt: TGTGCCAGTAGTTTAAACCGGGACCTCAATGAGCAGTTCTTC; cdr3_aa: CASSLNRDLNEQFF
d_call: -; clone_size: -; v_call: TRBV19; j_call: TRBJ1-1; cdr3_nt: TGTGCCAGTAGTATTCCGGGGTTGTTTTTGCGGCCTGACACTGAAGCTTTCTTT; cdr3_aa: CASSIPGLFLRPDTEAFF
d_call: -; clone_size: -; v_call: TRBV16; j_call: TRBJ2-2; cdr3_nt: TGTGCCGCCGGGGACACCGGGGAGCTGTTTTTT; cdr3_aa: CAAGDTGELFF